This entry lists 5 T cell receptor beta chains sequenced from one sample in a study of T cells in women clearing cervical HPV infection. The table came from immunoSEQ multiplex PCR; TCRdb's copy has only in-frame clones and leaves some out. Recorded for this sample: roughly 30,000 clones. The sample comprised blood buffy coat. Receptor source: a woman between 18 and 70 years old with a cervical HPV16 infection that either progressed to CIN3+ or cleared (not recorded which).

Concerning this clone itself: From the germline J gene comes the end of the CDR3, since the read stops 3 residues before it. The chain combines TRBV7-9 with TRBJ2-7; D is unresolved. Per the germline V gene, CDR1 is SEHNR and CDR2 is FQNEAQ (reference sequence). CDR3 size: 15 residues. Trimming took off 2 bases at V and 0 bases at J, with 11 bases between the two ends. Partial CDR3 DNA: TGTGCCAGCAGCTTACCCCTGGGCAGCTCCTACGAG. Translating gives CASSLPLGSSYE. The full CDR3 reads CASSLPLGSSYEQYF.

On this clone itself: The read stops 3 residues short of the end of the CDR3; the missing end is completed from the germline J gene. The chain has TRBV10-3 and TRBJ2-4, with D maybe TRBD1 (6 bases). Germline V gene sequence: CDR1 ENHRY, CDR2 SYGVKD. The CDR3 totals 14 residues. The CDR3 bases that were read are TGTGCCATCAGTGACACCTGGAAGGGGGAGACT. It specifies CAISDTWKGET. The entire CDR3 protein is CAISDTWKGETQYF.

The DNA read from the CDR3 is TGTGCCAGCAGTTGGGGGTTCGGGGGAGGTAACGAG. Translating gives CASSWGFGGGNE. In full, the CDR3 is CASSWGFGGGNEQYF. The V and J genes are TRBV28 and TRBJ2-7; perhaps TRBD2 as D (6 bases). The CDR3 end falls 3 residues outside the read, so it is completed with the germline J gene. The germline V gene has CDR1 MDHEN and CDR2 SYDVKM. This CDR3 spans 15 amino acids. Trimming removed 4 bases from V and 5 bases from J, with 18 bases in between.

As concerns this clone: The read halts 3 residues ahead of the CDR3 end, with the missing end drawn from the germline J gene. The V and J genes are TRBV10-3 and TRBJ2-3, with 10 bases matching TRBD2. This CDR3 is built from 21 residues. Germline values: CDR1 ENHRY, CDR2 SYGVKD. V gave up 0 bases and J gave up 0 bases; unmatched junction bases: 15. The CDR3 protein is CAISESPPRSSGGTSTDTQYF. CDR3 DNA, as far as it was read: TGTGCCATCAGTGAGTCCCCACCTAGGAGTAGCGGGGGGACTAGCACAGATACG.

Note on this clone: The DNA ends 3 residues before the CDR3 does, and the rest of the CDR3 is filled in from the germline J gene. This chain connects TRBV30 to TRBJ2-2; 7 bases map to TRBD1. Germline loops: CDR1 GTSNPN, CDR2 SVGIG (reference sequence). This CDR3 is built from 15 residues. CDR3 in amino acids: CAWSVRAGGNEKLFF. The CDR3 bases that were read are TGTGCCTGGAGTGTACGGGCAGGGGGTAATGAAAAG.